This T cell receptor beta chain was observed in a study of beta chain features in type 1 diabetes. Overall study context: Patient and healthy donor groups were alike in age, gender and cell yields.

Study conclusions and caveats: When Type 1 diabetes patients were examined, their TCRB CDR3s proved moderately but significantly shorter in all four CD4+ subsets. Junctions at VDJ sites from type 1 diabetes patients had fewer insertions and more deletions. Patients' naive, central memory and regulatory TCRB repertoires appeared more alike than those of healthy donors.

Every isolated RNA sample was fully reverse transcribed, so sequencing captured expressed TCRB transcripts. Generated by immunoSEQ multiplex PCR, the TCRdb table keeps only in-frame clones and is missing some. The profile shows around 250,000 clones, about 26% of them singletons. Turning to this clone: Its antigen remains unknown.

The sequenced sample consisted of central memory CD4+ T cells from blood. The receptor's source is a man aged 30 to 45 in good health.

The CDR3 nucleotides read TGTGCCAGCAGCATTAGGGGCACGGGTATCTACAATGAGCAGTTCTTC. Translated: CASSIRGTGIYNEQFF. J is TRBJ2-1 and V is TRBV7-2; tentatively, D is TRBD1 (5 bases). Germline CDR1 SGHTA, CDR2 FQGNSA. Between the trimmed V and J ends, which lost 5 bases and 3 bases, there was a span of 17 bases. CDR3 length: 16 residues.